This TCR beta chain was profiled in a study of beta chain features in type 1 diabetes. Study summary: Across the samples, more than 85 million sorted cells were examined in total. Findings and caveats of the study: TCRB CDR3s from Type 1 diabetes patients were moderately but significantly shorter in all four CD4+ subsets. Within patients, naive, central memory and Treg TCRB repertoires seemed more similar than within healthy donors.

The CDR3 is made up of 14 amino acids. Germline V gene lookup returns CDR1 LGHNA and CDR2 YSLEER. V was pared by 6 bases and J by 10 bases, with 7 bases of the junction left unmatched. This clone was detected many times. Its matching antigen is unknown. Since all of the isolated RNA was reverse transcribed, expressed TCRB transcripts were what got sequenced. The average read count of naive, central memory and regulatory T cell samples was around 3.6 million. Sequencing was performed with immunoSEQ multiplex PCR; in TCRdb, only in-frame clones are kept and a portion is missing. The table shows roughly 230,000 clones, with about a tenth occurring only once.

V and J are TRBV4-3 and TRBJ2-1; 12 bases align to TRBD2. The clonotype originates from a man aged 25 to 40 with type 1 diabetes. Sequencing was done on a sample of naive CD4+ T cells from blood. The CDR3 reads CASSSLAGGTEQFF. CDR3 in DNA: TGCGCCAGCAGTTCCCTAGCGGGGGGGACGGAGCAGTTCTTC.